Below, 21 T cell receptor beta chains from the same sample are listed, as sequenced in a study of shared clonotypes between healthy human individuals. Repertoires were generated with immunoSEQ multiplex PCR, while TCRdb's copy carries only in-frame clones and drops some. The repertoire holds approximately 500,000 clones, 90% to 97% seen once, with about 0.064% in the top ten. The sample taken for sequencing was naive CD4+ T cells sorted from blood. Subset specified: CD45RA+ positively selected. The source is a woman in her 30s in good health.

The chain uses TRBV6-5 and TRBJ2-7; D gene unclear. CDR1 MNHEY and CDR2 SVGAGI come from the germline V gene. V gave up 6 bases and J gave up 4 bases, with 13 bases separating them. This CDR3 comprises 13 residues. CDR3 sequence (DNA): TGTGCCAGCAGGTCCGACACCCGGTACGAGCAGTACTTC. Encoded protein: CASRSDTRYEQYF.

CDR3 sequence reads: CASSQDWGTGYEQYF. In DNA, the CDR3 is TGTGCCAGCAGCCAAGATTGGGGGACAGGCTACGAGCAGTACTTC. This sequence joins TRBV14 and TRBJ2-7; 8 bases match TRBD1. V trimming: 0 bases; J trimming: 3 bases; junction bases outside the gene matches: 4. Per the germline V gene, CDR1 is SGHDN and CDR2 is FVKESK. This CDR3 spans 15 amino acids.

The chain joins TRBV5-1 to TRBJ2-6, with no clear D. CDR1 is SGHRS and CDR2 is YFSETQ in the germline V gene. This CDR3 spans 17 amino acids. V was clipped by 4 bases and J by 0 bases, with 14 bases between them. Written as DNA, the CDR3 is TGCGCCAGCAGCATTCCCCGACCAACCTCTGGGGCCAACGTCCTGACTTTC. This codes for CASSIPRPTSGANVLTF.

The rearrangement uses TRBV5-1 and TRBJ2-2; a possible D gene is TRBD2 (5 bases). This CDR3 comprises 13 residues. V lost 0 bases and J lost 8, with 8 bases in between. The germline CDR1 and CDR2 sequences are SGHRS and YFSETQ. The CDR3 loop reads CASSLGREGELFF. DNA of the CDR3: TGCGCCAGCAGCTTGGGCCGGGAAGGGGAGCTGTTTTTT.

The chain is built from TRBV29-1 and TRBJ2-3, with 7 bases identical to TRBD2. Trimming at V came to 7 bases and at J to 4 bases, leaving 14 bases not matched to a gene. The CDR3 runs 15 residues. Germline V CDR1 and CDR2: SQVTM, ANQGSEA. In DNA form, the CDR3 reads TGCAGCGGTGTGGCCTGGGACTACGTCCCAGATACGCAGTATTTT. It encodes CSGVAWDYVPDTQYF.

The CDR3 reads CASSARVSSSTDTQYF. In nucleotides, the CDR3 is TGTGCCAGCAGCGCTAGAGTAAGCTCTAGCACAGATACGCAGTATTTT. V usage is TRBV9 and J usage is TRBJ2-3; D gene ambiguous. CDR1 is SGDLS, CDR2 YYNGEE, per germline. The CDR3 has 16 amino acids. Trimming left V 3 bases short and J 0 bases short, with 14 bases between. The full variable domain, completed using reference TRBV9 and TRBJ2-3, is DSGVTQTPKHLITATGQRVTLRCSPRSGDLSVYWYQQSLDQGLQFLIQYYNGEERAKGNILERFSAQQFPDLHSELNLSSLELGDSALYFCASSARVSSSTDTQYFGPGTRLTVL.

This clone was counted a single time. The rearrangement joins TRBV27 to TRBJ2-3; no clear D gene. The CDR3 is 13 residues long. V shed 6 bases and J shed 10 bases, with 17 bases lying between them. From germline, CDR1 is MNHEY and CDR2 SMNVEV (reference sequence). DNA of the CDR3: TGTGCCAGCAGCTCGACCACCAAGGGCTCGCAGTATTTT. Its protein product is CASSSTTKGSQYF.

The chain employs TRBV29-1 and TRBJ2-1; 7 bases are shared with TRBD1. Germline CDR1 is SQVTM and CDR2 is ANQGSEA. This CDR3 has 13 residues. J lost 3 bases, V lost 8 bases, and 7 bases had no gene match. Here the CDR3 reads CSCETGHYNEQFF. The CDR3 DNA follows: TGCAGCTGCGAGACAGGGCACTACAATGAGCAGTTCTTC.

The chain combines TRBV7-3 with TRBJ2-5; D possibly matches TRBD1 or TRBD2 (5 bases each). Trimming removed 7 bases at V and 5 bases at J, with 23 bases between. The CDR3 spans 16 residues. The germline gives CDR1 SGHTA, CDR2 FQGTGA. CDR3 in amino acids: CASNPFRDPQWETQYF. DNA of the CDR3: TGTGCCAGCAACCCCTTCCGGGACCCCCAGTGGGAGACCCAGTACTTC.

V is TRBV19 and J is TRBJ2-7; D is possibly TRBD1 (6 bases). V shed 5 bases and J shed 0 bases, with 17 bases lying between them. This CDR3 comprises 16 residues. Germline-derived CDR1 and CDR2 are LNHDA and SQIVND (reference sequence). CDR3 nucleotides: TGTGCCAGTAGTGGTAATAGGCAGGGGAGCTCCTACGAGCAGTACTTC. Residues: CASSGNRQGSSYEQYF.

J is TRBJ1-5 and V is TRBV7-6; TRBD1 is a possible D gene (5 bases). This CDR3 spans 14 amino acids. Germline V gene lookup returns CDR1 SGHVS and CDR2 FNYEAQ. Between the trimmed V and J ends, which lost 1 base and 6 bases, there was a span of 10 bases. The CDR3 DNA follows: TGTGCCAGCAGCTTAGGGCAGGGAATTCAGCCCCAGCATTTT. This codes for CASSLGQGIQPQHF.

The V gene is TRBV5-6, the J gene TRBJ2-3, with no clear D. The CDR3 runs 13 residues. Trimming pared 6 bases from V and 1 base from J, leaving 9 bases between. The germline CDR1 and CDR2 sequences are SGHDT and YYEEEE. The CDR3 loop reads CASNPEGTDTQYF. The CDR3 region has the DNA TGTGCCAGCAACCCCGAGGGCACAGATACGCAGTATTTT.

The chain has TRBV19 and TRBJ1-2; D not resolved. Per germline, CDR1 LNHDA and CDR2 SQIVND (reference sequence). The V end was cut by 7 bases, the J end by 1 base, with 16 bases between. This CDR3 spans 15 amino acids. CDR3 region: CASISPGTGNYGYTF. The CDR3 nucleotides read TGTGCCAGTATTTCCCCTGGAACGGGTAACTATGGCTACACCTTC.

This rearrangement joins TRBV30 to TRBJ1-5; D unresolved. Between the trimmed V and J ends, which lost 0 bases and 0 bases, there was a span of 9 bases. There are 15 residues in the CDR3. Germline CDR1 GTSNPN, CDR2 SVGIG (reference sequence). The CDR3 loop is CAWSVSGDSNQPQHF. In DNA, the CDR3 is TGTGCCTGGAGTGTTTCCGGGGATAGCAATCAGCCCCAGCATTTT.

The chain is built from TRBV19 and TRBJ1-1, with TRBD1 identical over 7 bases. The length of the CDR3 is 15 residues. Per the germline V gene, CDR1 is LNHDA and CDR2 is SQIVND (reference sequence). Trimming removed 3 bases from V and 11 bases from J; junction bases left unmatched: 15. DNA of the CDR3: TGTGCCAGTAGTATGGCAGGGGGGCCGACGGTCAGGGCTTTCTTT. It codes for CASSMAGGPTVRAFF.

This clone was recorded once. V is TRBV6-1 and J is TRBJ1-3; the D is unclear. This CDR3 has 12 amino acids. Germline V lookup: CDR1 MNHNS, CDR2 SASEGT. V dropped 6 bases and J dropped 4 bases, with 7 bases sitting between them. The DNA of the CDR3 is TGTGCCAGCAGGGACTCAGGAAACACCATATATTTT. Translated, it gives CASRDSGNTIYF.

The rearrangement joins TRBV16 to TRBJ1-3; D is unclear. Germline CDR1 and CDR2: KGHSY and FQNENV. The CDR3 is 16 residues long. V shed 3 bases and J shed 2 bases, with 14 bases lying between them. The CDR3: CASSQAPVLAGNTIYF. DNA for the CDR3: TGTGCCAGCAGCCAGGCCCCGGTCTTGGCTGGAAACACCATATATTTT.

This chain's CDR3 is CASIPAGGGNNEQFF. The DNA for the CDR3 is TGTGCCAGCATTCCAGCCGGGGGCGGGAACAATGAGCAGTTCTTC. The chain carries TRBV7-9 and TRBJ2-1; D is possibly TRBD1 or TRBD2 (6 bases each). V lost 7 bases, J lost 5 bases, and 18 bases lay in between. Germline V gene lookup returns CDR1 SEHNR and CDR2 FQNEAQ (reference sequence). This CDR3 spans 15 amino acids.

This chain connects TRBV4-1 to TRBJ1-2; 8 nucleotides match TRBD1. Germline CDR1 reads MGHRA; CDR2 reads YSYEKL. This CDR3 region has 15 residues. V lost 4 bases and J lost 3; bases outside the gene matches: 7. CDR3 DNA sequence: TGCGCCAGCAGCCCGGGACAGGCTGTACACTATGGCTACACCTTC. This encodes CASSPGQAVHYGYTF.

V and J are TRBV2 and TRBJ2-7; D gene unclear. The germline gives CDR1 SNHLY, CDR2 FYNNEI. The CDR3 totals 14 residues. Trimming removed 4 bases from V and 2 bases from J, with 12 bases in between. This chain's CDR3 is CASSVGSQTYEQYF. The CDR3 DNA reads as TGTGCCAGCAGTGTCGGTAGCCAAACCTACGAGCAGTACTTC.

J is TRBJ2-2 and V is TRBV2; D not resolved. The germline V gene encodes CDR1 SNHLY and CDR2 FYNNEI. The CDR3 is 14 residues long. V was clipped by 8 bases and J by 0 bases, with 10 bases between them. Here the CDR3 reads CASDAAPNTGELFF. Here the CDR3 DNA reads TGTGCCAGCGACGCGGCTCCGAACACCGGGGAGCTGTTTTTT. Full variable domain (remainder filled in from reference TRBV2 and TRBJ2-2): EPEVTQTPSHQVTQMGQEVILRCVPISNHLYFYWYRQILGQKVEFLVSFYNNEISEKSEIFDDQFSVERPDGSNFTLKIRSTKLEDSAMYFCASDAAPNTGELFFGEGSRLTVL.